The T cell receptor beta chain under discussion was sequenced for a study of T cell responses to AZD1222 COVID-19 vaccine. V lost 2 bases to trimming and J lost 0 bases, with 13 bases between them. This CDR3 is 16 amino acids long. From germline, CDR1 is MNHEY and CDR2 SMNVEV (reference sequence). Measured with immunoSEQ multiplex PCR; TCRdb has only the in-frame clones, and not every one. Here the sample spans some 150,000 clones, roughly 90% being singletons. The sequence was collected from an adult who received the AZD1222 COVID-19 vaccine. Material: peripheral blood, obtained 28 days after the second AZD1222 dose. The rearrangement links TRBV27 to TRBJ1-1; no clear D. The DNA of the CDR3 is TGTGCCAGCAGTTTAGGGAGCCCATACATGAACACTGAAGCTTTCTTT. This translates into CASSLGSPYMNTEAFF.